The 26 T cell receptor beta chains given below trace back to one sample, sequenced in a study of blood T cell repertoires in COVID-19. Repertoires were generated with immunoSEQ multiplex PCR, while TCRdb's copy carries only in-frame clones and drops some. Here the sample spans around 63,000 clones, about 87% being singletons. Sequencing was carried out using peripheral blood. The receptors stem from a man between 60 and 75 years old with acute or convalescent COVID-19.

The chain carries TRBV19 and TRBJ1-3; D remains ambiguous. The CDR3 length is 12 residues. Trimming took off 4 bases at V and 4 bases at J, with 5 bases between the two ends. Germline CDR1 reads LNHDA; CDR2 reads SQIVND (reference sequence). The CDR3 is CASSTLGNTIYF. The CDR3, as DNA: TGTGCCAGTAGTACCCTAGGAAACACCATATATTTT.

This clone was recorded a few times. The gene calls are TRBV20-1 and TRBJ1-3; D may be TRBD1 (5 bases). V gave up 7 bases and J gave up 10 bases, with 14 bases separating them. CDR3 size: 11 residues. The germline V gene encodes CDR1 DFQATT and CDR2 SNEGSKA (reference sequence). CDR3 DNA sequence: TGCAGTGGATCGGGGGGTTCGACCATATATTTT. Amino acids: CSGSGGSTIYF.

The chain has TRBV4-2 and TRBJ1-1, with D possibly TRBD1 on 6 matching bases. Germline V CDR1 and CDR2: LGHNA, YNFKEQ. The CDR3 has 15 residues. Trimming pared 2 bases from V and 1 base from J, leaving 11 bases between. CDR3 DNA sequence: TGTGCCAGCAGCCAACCGAACAGGGAGAACACTGAAGCTTTCTTT. Protein: CASSQPNRENTEAFF.

V usage is TRBV6-5 and J usage is TRBJ1-2; D not certain. V was trimmed by 6 bases and J by 4 bases, leaving 15 bases between them. Looked up from germline, CDR1 is MNHEY and CDR2 is SVGAGI. This CDR3 is 14 amino acids long. The CDR3 here is CASRPNFLPYGYTF. The CDR3 DNA reads as TGTGCCAGCAGGCCCAACTTTCTCCCCTATGGCTACACCTTC.

The genes are TRBV11-2 and TRBJ1-1, with 8 bases fitting TRBD1. The V gene's germline CDR1 is SGHAT and CDR2 FQNNGV. Germline trimming cut 5 bases from V and 7 bases from J; bases unmatched to any gene: 3. CDR3 length: 12 amino acids. This CDR3 reads CASSIGQGEAFF. In DNA form, the CDR3 reads TGTGCCAGCAGCATAGGACAGGGTGAAGCTTTCTTT. Full variable domain (rest looked up from reference TRBV11-2 and TRBJ1-1): EAGVAQSPRYKIIEKRQSVAFWCNPISGHATLYWYQQILGQGPKLLIQFQNNGVVDDSQLPKDRFSAERLKGVDSTLKIQPAKLEDSAVYLCASSIGQGEAFFGQGTRLTVV.

This chain links TRBV7-2 with TRBJ1-5; D is perhaps TRBD1 (5 bases). Germline assignment: CDR1 SGHTA and CDR2 FQGNSA. The V gene lost 3 bases and the J gene lost 7 bases, with 13 bases spanning the gap. The CDR3 runs to 14 residues. CDR3 DNA: TGTGCCAGCAGCTTGGGACTCAACGTGCAGCCCCAGCATTTT. It encodes CASSLGLNVQPQHF.

The chain has TRBV7-2 and TRBJ2-3, with D tentatively TRBD2 (6 bases). CDR1 SGHTA and CDR2 FQGNSA come from the germline V gene. This CDR3 has 15 residues. V lost 6 bases and J 2 bases, leaving 15 bases between the germline ends. The CDR3 DNA is TGTGCCAGCAGTCTCGGGGGACCATCCACAGATACGCAGTATTTT. Its translation is CASSLGGPSTDTQYF.

This clone was picked up one time. The V call is TRBV6-2 or TRBV6-3, the J call TRBJ2-1; D is uncertain. This CDR3 is built from 11 residues. With 6 bases removed from V and 5 bases from J, the gap between germline ends came to 5 bases. Germline loops: CDR1 MNHEY, CDR2 SVGEGT. The CDR3 sequence: CASSLNNEQFF. Here the CDR3 DNA reads TGTGCCAGCAGCCTAAACAATGAGCAGTTCTTC.

The genes are TRBV30 and TRBJ1-5; D unclear. This CDR3 has 14 residues. Trimming stripped 1 base from V and 2 bases from J, with 9 bases between. Germline V gene lookup returns CDR1 GTSNPN and CDR2 SVGIG (reference sequence). Here the CDR3 reads CAWSGALGNQPQHF. The CDR3 region has the DNA TGTGCCTGGAGTGGGGCCCTTGGCAATCAGCCCCAGCATTTT.

Only a few counts were recorded for this clone. This chain links TRBV11-3 with TRBJ2-3; TRBD1 aligns across 10 bases. Germline V CDR1 and CDR2: SGHNT, YENEEA. Trimming at V came to 2 bases and at J to 4 bases, leaving 6 bases not matched to a gene. This CDR3 contains 16 residues. The CDR3 nucleotides are TGTGCCAGCAGCTTATCTGGACAGGGGGGATCAGATACGCAGTATTTT. This sequence encodes CASSLSGQGGSDTQYF.

The chain joins TRBV18 to TRBJ1-1, with D perhaps matching TRBD1 (6 bases). The V gene's germline CDR1 is KGHSH and CDR2 LQKENI. Trimming shortened V by 4 bases and J by 1 base, and 10 bases separated the two germline ends. The CDR3 runs to 14 residues. The CDR3 DNA reads as TGTGCCAGCTCACAAGGACAGCAGAACACTGAAGCTTTCTTT. Protein sequence: CASSQGQQNTEAFF.

The V call is TRBV5-5, the J call TRBJ2-1, with 10 bases identical to TRBD1. Germline lookup yields CDR1 SGHKS and CDR2 YYEKEE (reference sequence). This CDR3 region has 15 residues. Trimming cost V 2 bases and J 9 bases; bases outside gene matches: 8. As DNA, the CDR3 is TGTGCCAGCAGCTTCGGGGACAGGGGTTTTTCTGAGCAGTTCTTC. This codes for CASSFGDRGFSEQFF.

This clone was recorded once. This chain connects TRBV11-2 to TRBJ1-3; tentatively, D is TRBD1 (6 bases). Germline V gene lookup returns CDR1 SGHAT and CDR2 FQNNGV. Trimming pared 3 bases from V and 0 bases from J, leaving 12 bases between. The CDR3 is 16 amino acids. The CDR3, as DNA: TGTGCCAGCAGCTTGTTGGGGGCCAACTCTGGAAACACCATATATTTT. It translates to CASSLLGANSGNTIYF.

This sequence joins TRBV18 and TRBJ2-3; D is undetermined. Germline V gene lookup returns CDR1 KGHSH and CDR2 LQKENI. V lost 3 bases and J 3 bases, leaving 10 bases between the germline ends. The CDR3 extends over 14 amino acids. CDR3: CASSPGPSTDTQYF. The CDR3 bases are TGTGCCAGCTCACCGGGCCCAAGTACAGATACGCAGTATTTT.

This rearrangement joins TRBV6-6 to TRBJ1-4; 7 bases are shared with TRBD1. J was trimmed by 2 bases and V by 6 bases; bases with no gene match: 3. Per the germline V gene, CDR1 is MNHNY and CDR2 is SVGAGI (reference sequence). There are 14 residues in the CDR3. CDR3 protein: CASRNRGTNEKLFF. In nucleotides, the CDR3 is TGTGCCAGCAGGAACAGGGGCACTAATGAAAAACTGTTTTTT.

The V gene is TRBV4-2, the J gene TRBJ2-5; 7 nucleotides agree with TRBD2. The CDR3 loop spans 15 amino acids. V was pared by 0 bases and J by 4 bases, with 5 bases of the junction left unmatched. Germline V lookup: CDR1 LGHNA, CDR2 YNFKEQ. The CDR3 sequence: CASSQEGTIGETQYF. The CDR3 DNA sequence: TGTGCCAGCAGCCAAGAGGGGACTATTGGAGAGACCCAGTACTTC.

The chain uses TRBV7-2 and TRBJ1-2; a weak D match, TRBD1 (6 bases). The CDR3 sequence is 15 residues long. V was pared by 4 bases and J by 0 bases, with 12 bases between. The germline V gene has CDR1 SGHTA and CDR2 FQGNSA. The CDR3 DNA reads TGTGCCAGCAGCTCGTACAGGGAAGCTAACTATGGCTACACCTTC. Amino acid sequence: CASSSYREANYGYTF.

J is TRBJ1-5 and V is TRBV7-4; the D gene is possibly TRBD1 (5 bases). The CDR3 sequence is 12 residues long. V was trimmed by 3 bases and J by 7 bases, leaving 7 bases between them. CDR1 and CDR2 (germline): SGHVT, SQSDAQ. The CDR3 coding sequence is TGTGCCAGCAGCTTTAGGGGACAGCCCCAGCATTTT. Residues: CASSFRGQPQHF.

The J gene is TRBJ1-2, the V gene TRBV30, with a tentative D call TRBD1 (5 bases). CDR1 and CDR2 (germline): GTSNPN, SVGIG (reference sequence). The CDR3 is 13 amino acids. Between the trimmed V and J ends, which lost 0 bases and 8 bases, there was a span of 13 bases. For the CDR3, the DNA is TGTGCCTGGAGTGTATTAGCAGGGATCGGCTACACCTTC. It encodes CAWSVLAGIGYTF.

The gene calls are TRBV7-2 and TRBJ2-3; 7 bases are shared with TRBD1. With V trimmed by 6 bases and J by 3 bases, 3 bases remained unmatched. Germline V CDR1 and CDR2: SGHTA, FQGNSA. The CDR3 runs 13 residues. The CDR3 loop reads CASSLQGTDTQYF. DNA of the CDR3: TGTGCCAGCAGTTTACAGGGGACAGATACGCAGTATTTT.

This clone was seen just once. The V and J genes are TRBV9 and TRBJ1-4, with D tentatively TRBD1 (5 bases). Germline V gene data show CDR1 as SGDLS and CDR2 as YYNGEE. There are 15 residues in the CDR3. V was pared by 4 bases and J by 4 bases, with 14 bases between. The CDR3 here is CASSPRGGDNEKLFF. Here the CDR3 DNA reads TGTGCCAGCAGCCCCCGGGGAGGGGATAATGAAAAACTGTTTTTT.

Only a few counts were recorded for this clone. J is TRBJ1-2 and V is TRBV29-1; TRBD1 might be the D (5 bases). Germline V gene sequence: CDR1 SQVTM, CDR2 ANQGSEA. The CDR3 extends over 14 amino acids. Trimming removed 3 bases at V and 3 bases at J, with 14 bases between. This CDR3 reads CSVDKAGKHYGYTF. DNA of the CDR3: TGCAGCGTTGACAAGGCAGGGAAACACTATGGCTACACCTTC. The full variable domain, with the rest looked up from reference TRBV29-1 and TRBJ1-2, is SAVISQKPSRDICQRGTSLTIQCQVDSQVTMMFWYRQQPGQSLTLIATANQGSEATYESGFVIDKFPISRPNLTFSTLTVSNMSPEDSSIYLCSVDKAGKHYGYTFGSGTRLTVV.

The chain employs TRBV9 and TRBJ1-1; maybe TRBD1 (5 bases). The CDR3 contains 15 residues. The germline CDR1 and CDR2 sequences are SGDLS and YYNGEE. V lost 3 bases to trimming and J lost 4 bases, with 16 bases between them. The CDR3 DNA follows: TGTGCCAGCAGCGCTCTCCCCCGGCAGGGCACTGAAGCTTTCTTT. Its protein is CASSALPRQGTEAFF.

V and J are TRBV7-2 and TRBJ1-2; 11 nucleotides match TRBD1. Looked up from germline, CDR1 is SGHTA and CDR2 is FQGNSA. V was clipped by 4 bases and J by 4 bases; unmatched bases: 2. The CDR3 totals 14 residues. The CDR3 is CASSSGQGAYGYTF. CDR3 DNA: TGTGCCAGCAGCTCTGGACAGGGGGCCTATGGCTACACCTTC.

V is TRBV18 and J is TRBJ1-6, with D unclear. The CDR3 consists of 12 residues. CDR1 KGHSH and CDR2 LQKENI come from the germline V gene. V dropped 5 bases and J dropped 8 bases, with 7 bases sitting between them. The CDR3 nucleotides are TGTGCCAGCTCAGTCTCGGATTCACCCCTCCACTTT. Translated: CASSVSDSPLHF. Looking up the rest from reference TRBV18 and TRBJ1-6 gives the full variable domain: NAGVMQNPRHLVRRRGQEARLRCSPMKGHSHVYWYRQLPEEGLKFMVYLQKENIIDESGMPKERFSAEFPKEGPSILRIQQVVRGDSAAYFCASSVSDSPLHFGNGTRLTVT.

The chain links TRBV9 to TRBJ1-2; 7 bases are shared with TRBD1. Losses at the gene ends were 0 bases for V and 7 bases for J; bases not matched to a gene: 15. CDR3 length: 17 amino acids. CDR1 SGDLS and CDR2 YYNGEE come from the germline V gene. The CDR3 sequence: CASSVEVLTGATSGYTF. The CDR3 DNA follows: TGTGCCAGCAGCGTAGAGGTCCTTACAGGGGCCACTTCTGGCTACACCTTC.